The 19 T cell receptor beta chains given below trace back to one sample, sequenced in a study of human T cells and chemical hapten exposure (dated by TCRdb to about 2021). What the time point label conveys for this sample: patch test 3, about 24 weeks after DPC sensitization. In the paper's terms, the treatment or condition label means: therapeutic diphenylcyclopropenone sensitization with weekly scalp DPC. The library was produced with RACE. The sequencer was a NextSeq 500. TCRdb reworked the public reads: Q25 trimming with fastp, MiXCR clone assembly, productive beta chains retained. For every CDR3 protein sequence, its rows merge into one entry that carries the most common genes and DNA. For this sample the table gives 190,000 or so distinct CDR3 sequences, of which roughly a quarter were detected only once. The leading ten clones occupy around 2.5% of the sample. The specimen comprised whole blood, sampled in connection with sensitization to the hapten diphenylcyclopropenone (DPC). These receptors all stem from a woman aged 35 to 49 with alopecia areata. Some clones in this sample may be carry-over from other donors' samples.

This chain uses TRBV29-1 with TRBJ2-6; D tentatively reads TRBD1 or TRBD2 (5 bases each). The CDR3 extends over 15 amino acids. Germline V gene data show CDR1 as SQVTM and CDR2 as ANQGSEA. V was trimmed by 4 bases and J by 1 base, leaving 11 bases between them. CDR3 in DNA: TGCAGCGTTGGGGGACGGGGATCTGGGGCCAACGTCCTGACTTTC. It yields the protein CSVGGRGSGANVLTF.

This clonotype turned up a few times. This chain connects TRBV6-6 to TRBJ2-7, with 7 bases lining up with TRBD2. The CDR3 runs 15 residues. J lost 9 bases, V lost 8 bases, and 19 bases had no gene match. Germline V CDR1 and CDR2: MNHNY, SVGAGI (reference sequence). The CDR3 protein is CASRTLAGWFWGQYF. CDR3 DNA: TGTGCCAGCCGAACGTTAGCGGGTTGGTTCTGGGGGCAGTACTTC.

A single count supports this clonotype. This sequence joins TRBV20-1 and TRBJ2-1; 10 bases agree with TRBD2. The CDR3 consists of 17 residues. Germline lookup yields CDR1 DFQATT and CDR2 SNEGSKA (reference sequence). V shed 6 bases and J 3 bases; nucleotides not matched to a gene: 14. The CDR3 reads CSALPSGRWAFYNEQFF. The CDR3 DNA reads as TGCAGTGCCCTACCTAGCGGGAGATGGGCATTCTACAATGAGCAGTTCTTC.

With respect to this clonotype: Mismatch with germline at one junction end may stem from a read error. The chain combines TRBV6-2 or TRBV6-3 with TRBJ1-1; 8 nucleotides line up with TRBD1. This CDR3 comprises 17 residues. Germline values: CDR1 MNHEY, CDR2 SVGEGT. Written as DNA, the CDR3 is TGTGCCAGCAGCCGGACAGGGCAGGCCCGCGTGAACACTGAAGCTTTATTT. This encodes CASSRTGQARVNTEALF.

This clonotype appeared a few times. The chain joins TRBV7-2 to TRBJ2-6; a weak D match, TRBD1 (5 bases). The V gene lost 5 bases and the J gene lost 2 bases, with 10 bases spanning the gap. Germline loops: CDR1 SGHTA, CDR2 FQGNSA. This CDR3 has 15 amino acids. As DNA, the CDR3 is TGTGCCAGCAGCGCTCAGGGTACTGGGGCCAACGTCCTGACTTTC. Amino acids: CASSAQGTGANVLTF. Complete variable domain (other parts from reference TRBV7-2 and TRBJ2-6): GAGVSQSPSNKVTEKGKDVELRCDPISGHTALYWYRQSLGQGLEFLIYFQGNSAPDKSGLPSDRFSAERTGGSVSTLTIQRTQQEDSAVYLCASSAQGTGANVLTFGAGSRLTVL.

This clonotype occurred a few times. This rearrangement joins TRBV4-3 to TRBJ1-2; D unresolved. Germline V lookup: CDR1 LGHNA, CDR2 YSLEER. Trimming removed 0 bases at V and 2 bases at J, with 7 bases between. The CDR3 has 14 residues. In DNA form, the CDR3 reads TGCGCCAGCAGCCAAGATTATGACAACTATGGCTACACCTTC. This sequence encodes CASSQDYDNYGYTF.

Only a few counts were recorded for this clonotype. The rearrangement uses TRBV29-1 and TRBJ1-3; D gene ambiguous. The germline CDR1 and CDR2 sequences are SQVTM and ANQGSEA. The V and J ends lost 7 bases and 7 bases respectively, with 14 bases between them. This CDR3 contains 12 residues. The CDR3 sequence is CSAKTPQNTIYF. In DNA, the CDR3 is TGCAGCGCTAAAACCCCGCAGAACACCATATATTTT.

The rearrangement joins TRBV12-3 or TRBV12-4 to TRBJ2-3; 9 nucleotides agree with TRBD1. V was clipped by 5 bases and J by 1 base; unmatched bases: 7. The CDR3 loop spans 16 amino acids. The CDR3 nucleotides are TGTGCCAGCAGTCCAACGTGGGACAGGGGCACAGATACGCAGTATTTT. The encoded protein is CASSPTWDRGTDTQYF.

This clonotype was recorded a few times. The chain has TRBV7-9 and TRBJ2-7; D uncertain. Germline-derived CDR1 and CDR2 are SEHNR and FQNEAQ (reference sequence). The ends were cut back, 4 bases at V and 12 bases at J, with 13 bases in the middle. The CDR3 has 11 residues. The CDR3 here is CASSSGRVSYF. The DNA for the CDR3 is TGTGCCAGCAGCTCCGGACGGGTTTCGTACTTC.

The chain joins TRBV6-2 or TRBV6-3 to TRBJ2-1; D assignment may be TRBD1 or TRBD2 (5 bases each). This CDR3 region has 15 residues. Germline assignment: CDR1 MNHEY and CDR2 SVGEGT. Trimming took off 5 bases at V and 5 bases at J, with 16 bases between the two ends. CDR3 protein: CASSRTTLGHNEQFF. In nucleotides, the CDR3 is TGTGCCAGCAGTAGGACCACATTGGGACACAATGAGCAGTTCTTC.

This clonotype was recorded at least ten times. The rearrangement links TRBV7-2 to TRBJ2-1; D may be TRBD1 or TRBD2 (6 bases each). V was shortened by 5 bases and J by 6 bases, with 17 bases between the two germline ends. This CDR3 is 15 amino acids long. Germline V CDR1 and CDR2: SGHTA, FQGNSA. The DNA for the CDR3 is TGTGCCAGCAGCCTAGGGGGGAGTTGGCTCAATGAGCAGTTCTTC. Its protein is CASSLGGSWLNEQFF.

The V and J genes are TRBV27 and TRBJ2-7; 7 bases agree with TRBD1. Per the germline V gene, CDR1 is MNHEY and CDR2 is SMNVEV (reference sequence). There are 14 residues in the CDR3. J was trimmed by 4 bases and V by 6 bases; bases with no gene match: 9. CDR3: CASRTGTEFYEQYF. The CDR3 region has the DNA TGTGCCAGCAGAACCGGGACAGAGTTTTACGAGCAGTACTTC.

This clonotype was seen ten or more times. The rearrangement uses TRBV12-3 or TRBV12-4 and TRBJ2-1; D might be TRBD2 (6 bases). The V end was cut by 6 bases, the J end by 7 bases, with 10 bases between. This CDR3 has 12 amino acids. CDR3: CASSLRGNEQFF. CDR3 DNA sequence: TGTGCCAGCAGCTTACGGGGGAATGAGCAGTTCTTC.

This clonotype was seen repeatedly, ten times or more. This chain joins TRBV5-6 and TRBJ2-7; the D gene could be TRBD1 or TRBD2 (5 bases each). CDR3 length: 17 amino acids. The V end was cut by 4 bases, the J end by 1 base, with 21 bases between. Germline lookup yields CDR1 SGHDT and CDR2 YYEEEE. The CDR3: CASSSLGSGRRSYEQYF. CDR3 DNA: TGTGCCAGCAGCAGCCTCGGTTCGGGGCGAAGATCCTACGAGCAGTACTTC.

This sequence joins TRBV7-3 and TRBJ2-2, with D hard to call. V was cut by 2 bases and J by 1 base, with 5 bases left in between. This CDR3 region has 14 residues. The germline V gene encodes CDR1 SGHTA and CDR2 FQGTGA. CDR3 coding DNA: TGTGCCAGCAGCTTATGGGAGAACACCGGGGAGCTGTTTTTT. Its translation is CASSLWENTGELFF.

In this sample, this clonotype turned up many times. This chain joins TRBV29-1 and TRBJ2-5, with 7 bases that match TRBD1. CDR1 SQVTM and CDR2 ANQGSEA come from the germline V gene. Trimming took 3 bases from V and 5 from J; bases not matched to a gene: 6. The CDR3 contains 13 residues. The CDR3: CSVEAGGIETQYF. CDR3 in DNA: TGCAGCGTTGAGGCAGGGGGAATTGAGACCCAGTACTTC.

This clonotype was observed a few times. The chain links TRBV6-5 to TRBJ2-3, with TRBD2 as a possible D gene (6 bases). Between the trimmed V and J ends, which lost 0 bases and 3 bases, there was a span of 10 bases. The length of the CDR3 is 15 residues. Looked up from germline, CDR1 is MNHEY and CDR2 is SVGAGI. CDR3 in DNA: TGTGCCAGCAGTTACTCGATTCTAGCGACAGATACGCAGTATTTT. Translation: CASSYSILATDTQYF.

The genes are TRBV12-2 and TRBJ1-4; TRBD1 was called by the table and not checked on the DNA. TRBV12-2 is marked as a pseudogene. The CDR3 consists of 16 residues. CDR3 loop: CASRLASRGFNEKLFF. CDR3 nucleotides: TGTGCAAGTCGCTTAGCGTCGAGGGGATTTAATGAAAAACTGTTTTTT.

CDR3 sequence (DNA): TGCGCCAGCAGCAGATCGACAGGGGAGTACGGGGAGCTGTTTTTT. Amino acid sequence: CASSRSTGEYGELFF. The rearrangement links TRBV4-3 to TRBJ2-2, with 8 bases lining up with TRBD1. The CDR3 totals 15 residues. With 5 bases clipped from V and 7 bases from J, the junction kept 9 bases outside the gene matches. In germline, CDR1 is LGHNA, CDR2 YSLEER.